A selection of T cell receptor beta chains follows, all from one sample in a study of T cells in localized non-small cell lung cancer. Clones were sequenced by immunoSEQ multiplex PCR, and TCRdb holds only the in-frame ones, with some missing. The sample gives 75,000 to 80,000 clones, 88% of which show up once; around 20% is in the top ten. Specimen: peripheral blood, collected before any cancer treatment. These receptors were taken from a woman aged 40-69 years with stage I squamous cell lung carcinoma. Both conserved end residues are part of each CDR3. Each record gives: J gene, clone size, V gene, D gene, CDR3 DNA, CDR3 protein. The D gene is left open where the match is weak. Clone size appears in some rows only: once, few, many, or a class for an expanded clone.

TRBJ2-3 | . | TRBV5-8 | . | TGTGCCAGCAGCCCCTTTTGGCAGGGGTCCACAGATACGCAGTATTTT | CASSPFWQGSTDTQYF
TRBJ1-2 | . | TRBV9 | TRBD1 | TGTGCCAGCAGCGTAGAGGGAACGGGACAGTTGAAGGGCTACACCTTC | CASSVEGTGQLKGYTF
TRBJ1-1 | few | TRBV13 | TRBD1 | TGTGCCAGCAGCTTAAACACAGGGGTCGCCGTCACCACTGAAGCTTTCTTT | CASSLNTGVAVTTEAFF
TRBJ1-4 | once | TRBV7-9 | TRBD1 | TGTGCCAGCAGCCAGGGACAGGGTAGAGAAAAACTGTTTTTT | CASSQGQGREKLFF
TRBJ1-6 | . | TRBV6-1 | . | TGTGCCAGCAGTGAAAGGCAGAAATCACCCCTCCACTTT | CASSERQKSPLHF
TRBJ1-4 | . | TRBV5-4 | . | TGTGCCAGCAGCTTGGAGAGGGGAATTGAAAAACTGTTTTTT | CASSLERGIEKLFF
TRBJ2-7 | once | TRBV2 | . | TGTGCCAGCAGTGAATATGGGATAGCCGCCTACGAGCAGTACTTC | CASSEYGIAAYEQYF
TRBJ1-5 | . | TRBV5-5 | . | TGTGCCAGCAGCGTTAACAGGGATCAGCCCCAGCATTTT | CASSVNRDQPQHF
TRBJ1-1 | . | TRBV30 | . | TGTGCCTGGAGTGTACGTGTAGACACTGAAGCTTTCTTT | CAWSVRVDTEAFF
TRBJ1-5 | . | TRBV30 | . | TGTGCCTGGAGTGTTTGGGGGAACAATCAGCCCCAGCATTTT | CAWSVWGNNQPQHF
TRBJ1-5 | . | TRBV23-1 | TRBD1 | TGCGCCAGCAGTCAATTTTCACAGGGGGCTAGCAATCAGCCCCAGCATTTT | CASSQFSQGASNQPQHF
TRBJ1-2 | . | TRBV5-6 | . | TGTGCCAGCAGCTCTACAGGGAAGGGGAGCTATGGCTACACCTTC | CASSSTGKGSYGYTF
TRBJ1-2 | . | TRBV5-1 | . | TGCGCCAGCAGCTTGGCCGGGGAAAACTATGGCTACACCTTC | CASSLAGENYGYTF
TRBJ2-6 | . | TRBV23-1 | TRBD1 | TGCGCCAGCAGTCAATCGGGTCGTAACGACAGGGGGATGATAGGTGGGGCCAACGTCCTGACTTTC | CASSQSGRNDRGMIGGANVLTF
TRBJ1-1 | . | TRBV2 | . | TGTGCCAGCAGGCTGAACACTGAAGCTTTCTTT | CASRLNTEAFF
TRBJ2-5 | . | TRBV4-1 | . | TGCGCCAGCAGCCAAGATCAGGGCACAGGCCGCGAGACCCAGTACTTC | CASSQDQGTGRETQYF
TRBJ2-7 | . | TRBV5-5 | TRBD1 | TGTGCCAGCAGCTCCCAGGGGACAGGTCTTTACGAGCAGTACTTC | CASSSQGTGLYEQYF
TRBJ1-2 | few | TRBV7-9 | . | TGTGCCAGCGGGGGAGGAAACTATGGCTACACCTTC | CASGGGNYGYTF
TRBJ1-2 | . | TRBV19 | TRBD1 | TGTGGGTCAACGGACAGGGTGGCTGGCTACACCTTC | CGSTDRVAGYTF
TRBJ2-3 | once | TRBV18 | . | TGTGCCAGCTCTTTCACGGCTAGGGGTTTCACAGATACGCAGTATTTT | CASSFTARGFTDTQYF
TRBJ1-6 | . | TRBV2 | . | TGTGCCAGCAGTGAGTTGGTGTCCGATTCACCCCTCCACTTT | CASSELVSDSPLHF
TRBJ2-1 | . | TRBV11-2 | TRBD2 | TGTGCCAGCAGCTCTAGCGGGGGTCTGAGCTCCTACAATGAGCAGTTCTTC | CASSSSGGLSSYNEQFF
TRBJ1-1 | . | TRBV6-6 | TRBD1 | TGTGCCAGCAGAGGGGACAGCAACACTGAAGCTTTCTTT | CASRGDSNTEAFF
TRBJ2-4 | . | TRBV7-9 | . | TGTGCCAGCAGCTTAGGTCTACTGGCCAAAAACATTCAGTACTTC | CASSLGLLAKNIQYF
TRBJ2-7 | . | TRBV5-1 | TRBD1 | TGCGCCAGCAGCCCAGGGACAGGGCGGGACGAGCAGTACTTC | CASSPGTGRDEQYF
TRBJ2-7 | . | TRBV5-1 | TRBD1 | TGCGCCAGCAGCTCCGGGACAGGTACCTACGAGCAGTACTTC | CASSSGTGTYEQYF
TRBJ1-6 | . | TRBV30 | TRBD1 | TGTGCCTGGAGTGGGGACAGTGCACCCCTCCACTTT | CAWSGDSAPLHF
TRBJ1-4 | . | TRBV6-4 | . | TGTGCCAGCAAAACTGAGGGGGCAACTAATGAAAAACTGTTTTTT | CASKTEGATNEKLFF
TRBJ1-1 | . | TRBV30 | . | TGTGCCTGGAGTGTTATGGCGGGAAGAAACACTGAAGCTTTCTTT | CAWSVMAGRNTEAFF
TRBJ1-1 | . | TRBV6-5 | . | TGTGCCAGCAGTTATTCTCTGAGGACGAACACTGAAGCTTTCTTT | CASSYSLRTNTEAFF
TRBJ1-2 | . | TRBV14 | TRBD1 | TGTGCCAGCAGCCCCACAGGGGGGGACTATGGCTACACCTTC | CASSPTGGDYGYTF
TRBJ1-1 | . | TRBV10-1 | . | TGCGCCAGCAGTGAGAAAAGGGGCACTGAAGCTTTCTTT | CASSEKRGTEAFF
TRBJ2-7 | few | TRBV5-1 | TRBD2 | TGCGCCAGCAGCTTGACGGGGGGTAGCTCCTACGAGCAGTACTTC | CASSLTGGSSYEQYF
TRBJ1-3 | . | TRBV5-1 | . | TGCGCCACCTCGACAGGTATGGGAGCAGCCATATATTTT | CATSTGMGAAIYF
TRBJ1-2 | . | TRBV5-6 | . | TGTGCCAGCAGTCAAGGGTCCGTTAACTATGGCTACACCTTC | CASSQGSVNYGYTF
TRBJ2-7 | . | TRBV11-2 | . | TGTGCCAGCAGCCTCAACTGGGGGGACTACGAGCAGTACTTC | CASSLNWGDYEQYF
TRBJ1-1 | . | TRBV12-1 | . | TGTGCCAGCATCCCTAGGGTCCCGGGACAGGAATTGAACACTGAAGCTTTCTTT | CASIPRVPGQELNTEAFF
TRBJ2-5 | . | TRBV5-1 | TRBD1 | TGCGCCAGCAGCACTCAGCCGACAGGGGCCGGGGAGACCCAGTACTTC | CASSTQPTGAGETQYF
TRBJ1-6 | . | TRBV27 | . | TGTGCCAGCAGTTTAGAGCCGGCAGGGGCTGGTAATTCACCCCTCCACTTT | CASSLEPAGAGNSPLHF
TRBJ1-2 | . | TRBV2 | TRBD1 | TGTGCCAGCAGTGGGACAGGGTCCTATGGCTACACCTTC | CASSGTGSYGYTF
TRBJ1-5 | . | TRBV28 | . | TGTGCCAGCAAGACTGGCTATAGCAATCAGCCCCAGCATTTT | CASKTGYSNQPQHF
TRBJ1-6 | . | TRBV11-2 | . | TGTGCCAGCAGCTTAGTTCAGGTTACCTATAATTCACCCCTCCACTTT | CASSLVQVTYNSPLHF
TRBJ1-4 | . | TRBV9 | . | TGTGCCAGCAGCCCAGGAGCAACTAATGAAAAACTGTTTTTT | CASSPGATNEKLFF
TRBJ2-5 | . | TRBV19 | TRBD2 | TGTGCCAGTAGTTTGCTAGCGGGGGAAGAGACCCAGTACTTC | CASSLLAGEETQYF
TRBJ2-1 | . | TRBV9 | . | TGTGCCAGCAGCGTAGATTATGGTAGGAATGAGCAGTTCTTC | CASSVDYGRNEQFF
TRBJ2-7 | . | TRBV29-1 | . | TGCAGCGTTCTCGACGGCTACGAGCAGTACTTC | CSVLDGYEQYF
TRBJ1-1 | . | TRBV2 | . | TGTGCCAGCAGTCGGGATATATCGAGAGCTTTCTTT | CASSRDISRAFF
TRBJ1-1 | . | TRBV6-5 | . | TGTGCCAGCTCAAACGGGGGACAAGACGAAGCTTTCTTT | CASSNGGQDEAFF
TRBJ2-5 | few | TRBV5-1 | . | TGCGCCAGCAGCTTTCTAGCGTACCAAGAGACCCAGTACTTC | CASSFLAYQETQYF
TRBJ1-4 | . | TRBV6-1 | . | TGTGCCAGCAGTGAAGAGGGGGGTGAAAAACTGTTTTTT | CASSEEGGEKLFF
TRBJ1-1 | . | TRBV2 | TRBD1 | TGTGCCAGCAGTCGACGACAGGGGCTGAACACTGAAGCTTTCTTT | CASSRRQGLNTEAFF
TRBJ1-1 | . | TRBV5-1 | . | TGCGCCAGCAGCTTGAGCACGGTAGTGAACACTGAAGCTTTCTTT | CASSLSTVVNTEAFF
TRBJ1-5 | . | TRBV30 | TRBD1 | TGTGCCTGGAGTTCAGGACAGGGGAATCAGCCCCAGCATTTT | CAWSSGQGNQPQHF
TRBJ2-3 | . | TRBV6-1 | . | TGTGCCAGCAGTTTTCTCGGCAGAAACACAGATACGCAGTATTTT | CASSFLGRNTDTQYF
TRBJ1-2 | . | TRBV4-2 | . | TGTGCCAGCAGCCAAGATTGGGGTTTTGGCTATGGCTACACCTTC | CASSQDWGFGYGYTF
TRBJ2-2 | . | TRBV19 | . | TGTGCCAGTAAGGAGGGAGGTATTCCCGGGGAGCTGTTTTTT | CASKEGGIPGELFF
TRBJ1-2 | . | TRBV6-5 | . | TGTGCCAGCAGTCAAGATCAGGGGAGCTATGGCTACACCTTC | CASSQDQGSYGYTF